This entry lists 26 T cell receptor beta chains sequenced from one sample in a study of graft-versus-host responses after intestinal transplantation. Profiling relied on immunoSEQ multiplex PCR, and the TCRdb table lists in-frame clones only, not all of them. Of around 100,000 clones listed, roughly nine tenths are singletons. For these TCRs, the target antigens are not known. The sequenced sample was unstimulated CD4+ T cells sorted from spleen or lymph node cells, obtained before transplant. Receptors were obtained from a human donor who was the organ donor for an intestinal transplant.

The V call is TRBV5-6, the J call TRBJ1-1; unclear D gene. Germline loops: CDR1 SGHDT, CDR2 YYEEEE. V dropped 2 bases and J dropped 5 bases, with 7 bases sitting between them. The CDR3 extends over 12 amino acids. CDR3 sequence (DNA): TGTGCCAGCAGCTTCCGGGGAACTGAAGCTTTCTTT. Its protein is CASSFRGTEAFF.

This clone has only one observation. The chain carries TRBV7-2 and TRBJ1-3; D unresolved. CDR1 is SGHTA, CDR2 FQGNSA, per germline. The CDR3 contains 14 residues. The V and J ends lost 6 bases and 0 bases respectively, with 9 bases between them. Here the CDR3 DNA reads TGTGCCAGCAGTACATGGGCCTCTGGAAACACCATATATTTT. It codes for CASSTWASGNTIYF.

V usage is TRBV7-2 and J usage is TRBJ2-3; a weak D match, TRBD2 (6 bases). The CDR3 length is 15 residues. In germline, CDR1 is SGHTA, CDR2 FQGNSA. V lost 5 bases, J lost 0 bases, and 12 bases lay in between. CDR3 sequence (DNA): TGTGCCAGCAGCACGGACTACCTAAGCACAGATACGCAGTATTTT. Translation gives CASSTDYLSTDTQYF.

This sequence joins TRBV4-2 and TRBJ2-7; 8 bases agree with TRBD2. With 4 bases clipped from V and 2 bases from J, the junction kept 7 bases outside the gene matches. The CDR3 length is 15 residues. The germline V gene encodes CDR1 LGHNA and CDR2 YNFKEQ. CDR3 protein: CASSRNPGLAYEQYF. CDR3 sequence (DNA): TGTGCCAGCAGCCGGAATCCGGGACTAGCCTACGAGCAGTACTTC.

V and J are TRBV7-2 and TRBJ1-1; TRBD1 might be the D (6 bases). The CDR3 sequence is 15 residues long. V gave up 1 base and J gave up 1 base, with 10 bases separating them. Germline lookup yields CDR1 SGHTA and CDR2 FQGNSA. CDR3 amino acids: CASSLEGERNTEAFF. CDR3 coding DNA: TGTGCCAGCAGCTTAGAGGGGGAGCGGAACACTGAAGCTTTCTTT.

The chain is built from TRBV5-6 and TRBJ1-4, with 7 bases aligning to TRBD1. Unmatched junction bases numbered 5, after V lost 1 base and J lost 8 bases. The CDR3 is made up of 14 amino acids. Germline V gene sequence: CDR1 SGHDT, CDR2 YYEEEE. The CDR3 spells CASSLYGQVEKLFF. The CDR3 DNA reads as TGTGCCAGCAGCTTGTATGGACAGGTGGAAAAACTGTTTTTT.

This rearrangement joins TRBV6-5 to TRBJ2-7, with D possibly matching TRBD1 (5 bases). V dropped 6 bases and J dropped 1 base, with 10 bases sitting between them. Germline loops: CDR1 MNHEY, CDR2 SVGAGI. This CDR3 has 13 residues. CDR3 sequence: CASSETVSYEQYF. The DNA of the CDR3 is TGTGCCAGCAGCGAGACAGTTTCCTACGAGCAGTACTTC.

The CDR3: CASRTTVKETQYF. CDR3 DNA sequence: TGTGCCAGCAGAACGACAGTGAAAGAGACCCAGTACTTC. This chain links TRBV6-1 with TRBJ2-5; a possible D gene is TRBD1 (5 bases). The V end lost 6 bases, the J end lost 3 bases, and 11 bases lay between the germline ends. There are 13 residues in the CDR3. The germline V gene encodes CDR1 MNHNS and CDR2 SASEGT.

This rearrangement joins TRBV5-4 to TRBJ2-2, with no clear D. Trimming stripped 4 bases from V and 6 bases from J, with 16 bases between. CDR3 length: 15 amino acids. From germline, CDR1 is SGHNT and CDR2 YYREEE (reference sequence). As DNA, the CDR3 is TGTGCCAGCAGCCCTCTAGATCGTGTGGCCGGGGAGCTGTTTTTT. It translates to CASSPLDRVAGELFF.

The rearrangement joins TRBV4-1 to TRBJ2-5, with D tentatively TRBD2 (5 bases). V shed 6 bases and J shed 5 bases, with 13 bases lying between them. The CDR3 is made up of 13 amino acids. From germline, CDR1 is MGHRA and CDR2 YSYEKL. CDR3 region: CASSEARRETQYF. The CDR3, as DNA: TGCGCCAGCAGTGAGGCCAGGAGGGAGACCCAGTACTTC.

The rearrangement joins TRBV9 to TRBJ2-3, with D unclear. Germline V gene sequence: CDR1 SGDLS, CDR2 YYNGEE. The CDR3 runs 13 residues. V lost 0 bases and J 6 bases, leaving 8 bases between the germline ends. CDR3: CASSVVFRDTQYF. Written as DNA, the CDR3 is TGTGCCAGCAGCGTAGTGTTCAGGGATACGCAGTATTTT.

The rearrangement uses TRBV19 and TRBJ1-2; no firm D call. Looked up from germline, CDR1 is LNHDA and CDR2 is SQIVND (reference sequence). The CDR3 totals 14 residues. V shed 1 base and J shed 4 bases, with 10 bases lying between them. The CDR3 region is CASSIGAGSYGYTF. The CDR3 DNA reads TGTGCCAGTAGTATAGGTGCGGGTAGCTATGGCTACACCTTC.

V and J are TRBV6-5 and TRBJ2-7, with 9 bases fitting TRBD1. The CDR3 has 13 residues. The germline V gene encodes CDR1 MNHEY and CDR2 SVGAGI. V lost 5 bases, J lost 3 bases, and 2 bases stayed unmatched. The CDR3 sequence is CASSRTGVYEQYF. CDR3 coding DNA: TGTGCCAGCAGTCGGACAGGGGTCTACGAGCAGTACTTC.

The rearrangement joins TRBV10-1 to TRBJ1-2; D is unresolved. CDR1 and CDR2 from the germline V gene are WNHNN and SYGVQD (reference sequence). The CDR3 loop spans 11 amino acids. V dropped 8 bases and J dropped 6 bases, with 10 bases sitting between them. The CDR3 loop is CASQSLHGYTF. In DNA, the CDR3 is TGCGCCAGCCAGTCTTTGCATGGCTACACCTTC.

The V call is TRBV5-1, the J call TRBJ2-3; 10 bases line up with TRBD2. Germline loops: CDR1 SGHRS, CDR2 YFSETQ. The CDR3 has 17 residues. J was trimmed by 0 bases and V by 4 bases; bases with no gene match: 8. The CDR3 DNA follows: TGCGCCAGCAGCCACCGACCTAGCGGGGGCAGCACAGATACGCAGTATTTT. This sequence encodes CASSHRPSGGSTDTQYF.

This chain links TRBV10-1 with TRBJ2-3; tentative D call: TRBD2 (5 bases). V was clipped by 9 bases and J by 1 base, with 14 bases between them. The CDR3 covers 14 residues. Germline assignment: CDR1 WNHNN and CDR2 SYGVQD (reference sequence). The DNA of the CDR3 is TGCGCCAGAAGAGACTATTTGGGCACAGATACGCAGTATTTT. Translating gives CARRDYLGTDTQYF.

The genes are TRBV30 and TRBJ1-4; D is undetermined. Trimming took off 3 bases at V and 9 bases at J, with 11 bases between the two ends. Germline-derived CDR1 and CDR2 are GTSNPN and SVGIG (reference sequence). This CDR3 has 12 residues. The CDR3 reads CAWRPSNQKLFF. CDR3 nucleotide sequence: TGTGCCTGGAGACCGAGCAATCAAAAACTGTTTTTT.

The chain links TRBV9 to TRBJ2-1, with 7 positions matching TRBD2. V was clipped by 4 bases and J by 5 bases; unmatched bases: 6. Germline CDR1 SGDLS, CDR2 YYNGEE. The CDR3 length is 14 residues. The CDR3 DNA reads TGTGCCAGCAGCTTACTAGCGTTACACAATGAGCAGTTCTTC. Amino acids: CASSLLALHNEQFF.

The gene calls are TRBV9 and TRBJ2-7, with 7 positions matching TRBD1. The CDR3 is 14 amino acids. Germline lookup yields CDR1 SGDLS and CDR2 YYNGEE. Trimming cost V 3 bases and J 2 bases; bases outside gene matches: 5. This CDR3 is CASSARDRPYEQYF. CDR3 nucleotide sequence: TGTGCCAGCAGCGCCCGGGACAGACCCTACGAGCAGTACTTC.

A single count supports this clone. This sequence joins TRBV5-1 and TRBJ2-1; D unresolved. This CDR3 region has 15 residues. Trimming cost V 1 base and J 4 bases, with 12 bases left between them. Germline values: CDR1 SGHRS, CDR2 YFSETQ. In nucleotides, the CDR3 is TGCGCCAGCAGCTTGTATACCGATCTATACAATGAGCAGTTCTTC. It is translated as CASSLYTDLYNEQFF.

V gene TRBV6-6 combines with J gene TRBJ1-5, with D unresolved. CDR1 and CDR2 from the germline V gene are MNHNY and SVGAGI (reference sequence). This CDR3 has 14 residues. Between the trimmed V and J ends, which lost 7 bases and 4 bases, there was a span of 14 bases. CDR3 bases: TGTGCCAGCACCCGGGGTGACATTAATCAGCCCCAGCATTTT. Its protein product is CASTRGDINQPQHF.

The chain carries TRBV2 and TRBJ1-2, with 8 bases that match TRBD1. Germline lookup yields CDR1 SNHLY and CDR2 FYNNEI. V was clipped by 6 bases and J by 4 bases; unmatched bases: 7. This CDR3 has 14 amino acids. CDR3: CASRGRTGRYGYTF. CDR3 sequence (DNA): TGTGCCAGCAGGGGGAGGACAGGGCGCTATGGCTACACCTTC.

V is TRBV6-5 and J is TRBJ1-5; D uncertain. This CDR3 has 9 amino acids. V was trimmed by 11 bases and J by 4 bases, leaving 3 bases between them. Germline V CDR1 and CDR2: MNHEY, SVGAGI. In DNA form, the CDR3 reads TGTGCCTTAAATCAGCCCCAGCATTTT. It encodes CALNQPQHF.

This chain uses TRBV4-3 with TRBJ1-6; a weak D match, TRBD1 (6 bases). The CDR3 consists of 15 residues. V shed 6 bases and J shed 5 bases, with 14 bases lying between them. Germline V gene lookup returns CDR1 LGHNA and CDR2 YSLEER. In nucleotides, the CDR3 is TGCGCCAGCAGGAACAGGGCTCATGATAATTCACCCCTCCACTTT. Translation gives CASRNRAHDNSPLHF.

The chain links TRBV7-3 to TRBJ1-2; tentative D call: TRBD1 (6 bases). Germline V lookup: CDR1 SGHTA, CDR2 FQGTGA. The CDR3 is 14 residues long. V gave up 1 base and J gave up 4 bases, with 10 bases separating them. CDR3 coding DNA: TGTGCCAGCAGCTTAAACGGGGGGCCCTATGGCTACACCTTC. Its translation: CASSLNGGPYGYTF.

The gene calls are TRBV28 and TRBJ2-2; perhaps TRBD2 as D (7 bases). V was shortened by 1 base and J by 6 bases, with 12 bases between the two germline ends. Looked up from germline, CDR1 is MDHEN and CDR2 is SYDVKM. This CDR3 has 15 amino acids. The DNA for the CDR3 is TGTGCCAGCAGTTTATCGGGGGGCAGGGCCGGGGAGCTGTTTTTT. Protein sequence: CASSLSGGRAGELFF.